Listed below are T cell receptor beta chains from one sample, sequenced in a study of molecular identifiers for immune sequencing clone quantification. TCRdb analysed the PCR reads with MiXCR anew, one entry per CDR3 protein. Here the sample spans about 640,000 distinct CDR3 sequences, just under 20% being singletons. What was sequenced was naive CD8+ T cells from blood, with Jurkat cell RNA spiked in. These receptors originate from a human donor in good health. Some libraries in this study had Jurkat cell RNA spiked in. The CDR3 runs from the conserved cysteine through the conserved F or W. The D gene is left open where the match is weak. Size values are once, few and many counts, or a class for expanded clones, and some rows have none.

d_call,v_call,j_call,clone_size,cdr3_nt,cdr3_aa
TRBD2,TRBV6-5,TRBJ2-1,many,TGTGCCAGCAGTCGGGAGGGCTCCTACAATGAGCAGTTCTTC,CASSREGSYNEQFF
TRBD2,TRBV4-1,TRBJ2-3,many,TGCGCCAGCAGCCAGGGGGGGACTAGCGGGGAGACAGATACGCAGTATTTT,CASSQGGTSGETDTQYF
-,TRBV4-1,TRBJ2-7,many,TGCGCCAGCAGCCAAGAGTCGCCAGGGCCTTACGAGCAGTACTTC,CASSQESPGPYEQYF
TRBD1,TRBV7-3,TRBJ2-5,-,TGTGCCAGCAGCAATGGACAGGGTCCGGGAGAGACCCAGTACTTC,CASSNGQGPGETQYF
-,TRBV7-9,TRBJ1-1,few,TGTGCCAGCAGCTTTACAGGGTGGGAAGCTTTCTTT,CASSFTGWEAFF
-,TRBV2,TRBJ2-3,many,TGTGCCAGCAGTGTGGGTTATCCCACAGATACGCAGTATTTT,CASSVGYPTDTQYF
TRBD1,TRBV13,TRBJ2-3,many,TGTGCCAGCGGACAGGGGCTAAGCACAGATACGCAGTATTTT,CASGQGLSTDTQYF
TRBD2,TRBV27,TRBJ2-5,few,TGTGCCAGCAGGCCCCTAGCGGGAGGCCCCGAGACCCAGTACTTC,CASRPLAGGPETQYF
TRBD1,TRBV2,TRBJ2-1,many,TGTGCCGGGAACAGGGGGTACAATGAGCAGTTCTTC,CAGNRGYNEQFF
TRBD1,TRBV19,TRBJ1-6,-,TGTGCCGGCAACAGGGGGCCGCGCTCACCCCTCCACTTT,CAGNRGPRSPLHF
-,TRBV9,TRBJ2-7,-,TGTGCCAGCAGCGTAGCGTTCGGCGGAGCCTACGGGCAGTACTTC,CASSVAFGGAYGQYF
TRBD1,TRBV20-1,TRBJ1-2,-,TGCAGTGCATTGGACAGGAACAACTATGACTACACCTTC,CSALDRNNYDYTF
-,TRBV4-2,TRBJ2-5,many,TGTGCCAGCAGCCAAGACGTGGGGGAAGAGACCCAGTACTTC,CASSQDVGEETQYF
TRBD1,TRBV28,TRBJ2-5,few,TGTGCCAGCTTAGCCGGGACAGGGGGCCTGACCCAGTACTTC,CASLAGTGGLTQYF
-,TRBV11-3,TRBJ2-3,few,TGTGCCAGCAGCGCAGGGACATGGGAGGTGGATACGCAGTATTTT,CASSAGTWEVDTQYF
-,TRBV7-9,TRBJ1-6,few,TGTGCCAGCAGCTTAGAAGTGTATTCACCCCTCCACTTT,CASSLEVYSPLHF
-,TRBV20-1,TRBJ1-1,-,TGCAGTGCTCCCAAGGCGGGGAACACTGAAGCTTTCTTT,CSAPKAGNTEAFF
-,TRBV27,TRBJ2-1,-,TGTGCCAGCAAAAGCGGATACAATGAGCAGTTCTTC,CASKSGYNEQFF
TRBD2,TRBV30,TRBJ2-1,many,TGTGCCTGGGAGCGGGGGCTTAATGAGCAGTTCTTC,CAWERGLNEQFF
-,TRBV6-5,TRBJ2-3,-,TGTGCCAGCACCCCTTTTGCAGGCTATTTCACAGATACGCAGTATTTT,CASTPFAGYFTDTQYF
TRBD2,TRBV27,TRBJ2-2,many,TGCGCCAGCAGTTTAAGCGGGAGCGGCACCGGGGAGCTGTTTTTT,CASSLSGSGTGELFF
TRBD1,TRBV2,TRBJ2-3,-,TGTGCCAGCACGAAGGACAGGGGGGAAGGGGGCACAGATACGCAGTATTTT,CASTKDRGEGGTDTQYF